A selection of T cell receptor beta chains follows, all from one sample in a study of blood T cell repertoires in COVID-19. Here immunoSEQ multiplex PCR was the method, and the copy in TCRdb shows in-frame clones only, minus some. The sample has 200,000 to 250,000 clones; 82% are singletons. The sequencing input was peripheral blood. The receptors derive from an elderly woman with acute or convalescent COVID-19. CDR3s include the opening cysteine and the closing phenylalanine or tryptophan. D genes are given only for firm matches. Rows may omit the clone size; those that give it use once, few, many or a size class.

v_call: TRBV5-4; clone_size: few; d_call: -; j_call: TRBJ1-6; cdr3_aa: CASSPNRVRMSPLHF; cdr3_nt: TGTGCCAGCAGCCCTAACAGGGTTCGGATGTCACCCCTCCACTTT
v_call: TRBV7-3; clone_size: -; d_call: -; j_call: TRBJ1-1; cdr3_aa: CASSLTAGVNTEAFF; cdr3_nt: TGTGCCAGCAGCTTAACGGCAGGGGTGAACACTGAAGCTTTCTTT
v_call: TRBV6-5; clone_size: -; d_call: TRBD2; j_call: TRBJ2-3; cdr3_aa: CASKMTSGGSDTQYF; cdr3_nt: TGTGCCAGCAAAATGACTAGCGGGGGGTCTGATACGCAGTATTTT
v_call: TRBV5-1; clone_size: -; d_call: TRBD2; j_call: TRBJ2-1; cdr3_aa: CASSLGPRGGEGEQFF; cdr3_nt: TGCGCCAGCAGCTTGGGACCCCGGGGGGGGGAGGGTGAGCAGTTCTTC
v_call: TRBV7-2; clone_size: -; d_call: TRBD1; j_call: TRBJ1-2; cdr3_aa: CASSYDRGPGYTF; cdr3_nt: TGTGCCAGCAGCTACGACAGGGGGCCGGGCTACACCTTC
v_call: TRBV9; clone_size: -; d_call: TRBD2; j_call: TRBJ2-3; cdr3_aa: CASSVGASGYTDTQYF; cdr3_nt: TGTGCCAGCAGCGTAGGGGCTAGCGGGTACACAGATACGCAGTATTTT
v_call: TRBV2; clone_size: -; d_call: -; j_call: TRBJ2-1; cdr3_aa: CASSKKGDLDEQFF; cdr3_nt: TGTGCCAGCAGCAAAAAGGGGGACCTCGATGAGCAGTTCTTC
v_call: TRBV5-1; clone_size: -; d_call: TRBD1; j_call: TRBJ2-7; cdr3_aa: CASSLSSPGTATYEQYF; cdr3_nt: TGCGCCAGCAGCCTCTCTTCGCCCGGGACAGCTACCTACGAGCAGTACTTC
v_call: TRBV19; clone_size: -; d_call: TRBD1; j_call: TRBJ1-4; cdr3_aa: CASSNGQVGEKLFF; cdr3_nt: TGTGCCAGTAGCAACGGACAGGTGGGGGAAAAACTGTTTTTT
v_call: TRBV6-5; clone_size: -; d_call: -; j_call: TRBJ2-7; cdr3_aa: CASRRANEQYF; cdr3_nt: TGTGCCAGCAGGCGGGCTAACGAGCAGTACTTC
v_call: TRBV4-2; clone_size: -; d_call: -; j_call: TRBJ1-1; cdr3_aa: CASSQDRGSQAFF; cdr3_nt: TGTGCCAGCAGCCAAGATCGGGGGAGTCAAGCTTTCTTT
v_call: TRBV7-2; clone_size: -; d_call: -; j_call: TRBJ1-1; cdr3_aa: CASSLFLEGVKAFF; cdr3_nt: TGTGCCAGCAGCTTATTCCTAGAGGGGGTGAAAGCTTTCTTT
v_call: TRBV5-8; clone_size: -; d_call: TRBD1; j_call: TRBJ2-1; cdr3_aa: CASSLGTGRSNEQFF; cdr3_nt: TGTGCCAGCAGCTTGGGGACAGGGAGAAGCAATGAGCAGTTCTTC
v_call: TRBV11-2; clone_size: few; d_call: -; j_call: TRBJ1-2; cdr3_aa: CASSLTTGFNYGYTF; cdr3_nt: TGTGCCAGCAGCTTAACTACAGGGTTTAACTATGGCTACACCTTC
v_call: TRBV28; clone_size: -; d_call: TRBD1; j_call: TRBJ2-3; cdr3_aa: CASSLDRVRTDTQYF; cdr3_nt: TGTGCCAGCAGTCTTGACAGGGTCCGCACAGATACGCAGTATTTT
v_call: TRBV19; clone_size: -; d_call: -; j_call: TRBJ1-6; cdr3_aa: CASSTRRGGNSPLHF; cdr3_nt: TGTGCCAGTAGTACCCGGAGGGGAGGGAATTCACCCCTCCACTTT
v_call: TRBV15; clone_size: few; d_call: -; j_call: TRBJ1-5; cdr3_aa: CATSRELGAGNQPQHF; cdr3_nt: TGTGCCACCAGCAGAGAGTTAGGGGCCGGGAATCAGCCCCAGCATTTT
v_call: TRBV9; clone_size: -; d_call: TRBD1; j_call: TRBJ1-2; cdr3_aa: CASSFGQGFGYTF; cdr3_nt: TGTGCCAGCAGCTTCGGACAGGGCTTTGGCTACACCTTC